The 2 T cell receptor beta chains reported below all come from one sample, sequenced in a study of shared clonotypes between healthy human individuals. CD8 cells regarded as naive lacked CD45RO, were positively chosen for CCR7, and omitted terminally differentiated effector memory CD45RA+ cells. The repertoire was sequenced with immunoSEQ multiplex PCR; TCRdb's copy has only in-frame clones and lacks some. The table records more than 2 million clones, just over 90% of them present only once. Input material: naive CD8+ T cells from PBMCs. These TCRs come from a man aged 18 to 30 in good health. Some clones in this sample may be carry-over from other donors' samples.

This clone was seen only a few times. The chain combines TRBV7-9 with TRBJ1-3; weak D call: TRBD1 (5 bases). Germline V gene sequence: CDR1 SEHNR, CDR2 FQNEAQ (reference sequence). The ends were cut back, 0 bases at V and 4 bases at J, with 7 bases in the middle. This CDR3 is 14 amino acids long. DNA of the CDR3: TGTGCCAGCAGCTTAGCAGGGGAAGGAAACACCATATATTTT. Translation: CASSLAGEGNTIYF.

The J gene is TRBJ2-2, the V gene TRBV5-4; 12 bases match TRBD2. V dropped 4 bases and J dropped 6; count of bases not matched to a gene: 10. Germline lookup yields CDR1 SGHNT and CDR2 YYREEE (reference sequence). The CDR3 totals 17 residues. The CDR3 loop is CASSPRLAGDIPGELFF. CDR3 nucleotides: TGTGCCAGCAGCCCTAGACTAGCGGGGGATATCCCCGGGGAGCTGTTTTTT.